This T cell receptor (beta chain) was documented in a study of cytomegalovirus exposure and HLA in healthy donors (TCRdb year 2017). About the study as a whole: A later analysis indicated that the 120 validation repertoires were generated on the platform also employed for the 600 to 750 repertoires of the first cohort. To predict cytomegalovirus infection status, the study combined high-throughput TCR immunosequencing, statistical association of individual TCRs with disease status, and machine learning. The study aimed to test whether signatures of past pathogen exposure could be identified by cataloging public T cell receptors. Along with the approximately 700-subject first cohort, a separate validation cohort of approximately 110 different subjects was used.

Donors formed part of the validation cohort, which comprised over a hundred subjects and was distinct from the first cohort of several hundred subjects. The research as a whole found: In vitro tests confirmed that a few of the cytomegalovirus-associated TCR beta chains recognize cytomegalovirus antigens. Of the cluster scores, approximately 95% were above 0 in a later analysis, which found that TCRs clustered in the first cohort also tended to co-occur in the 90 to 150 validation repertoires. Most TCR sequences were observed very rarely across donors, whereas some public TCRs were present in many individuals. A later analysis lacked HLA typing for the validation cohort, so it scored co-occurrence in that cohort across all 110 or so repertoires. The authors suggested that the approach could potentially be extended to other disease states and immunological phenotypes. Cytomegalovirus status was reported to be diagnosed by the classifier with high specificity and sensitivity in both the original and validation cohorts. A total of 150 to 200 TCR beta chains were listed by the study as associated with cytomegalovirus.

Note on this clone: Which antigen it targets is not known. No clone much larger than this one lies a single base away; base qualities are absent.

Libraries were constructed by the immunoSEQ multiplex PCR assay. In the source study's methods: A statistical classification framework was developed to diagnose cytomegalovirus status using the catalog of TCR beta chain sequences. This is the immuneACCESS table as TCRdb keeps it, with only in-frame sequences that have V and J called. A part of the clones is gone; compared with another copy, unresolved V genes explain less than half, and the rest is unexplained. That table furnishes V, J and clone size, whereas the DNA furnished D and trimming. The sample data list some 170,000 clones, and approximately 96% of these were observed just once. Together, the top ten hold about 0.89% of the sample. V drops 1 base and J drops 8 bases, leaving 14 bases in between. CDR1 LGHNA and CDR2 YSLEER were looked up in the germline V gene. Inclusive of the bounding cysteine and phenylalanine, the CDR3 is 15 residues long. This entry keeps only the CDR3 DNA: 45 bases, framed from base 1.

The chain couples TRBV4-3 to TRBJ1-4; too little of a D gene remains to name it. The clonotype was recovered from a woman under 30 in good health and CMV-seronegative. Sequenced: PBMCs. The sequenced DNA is TGCGCCAGCAGCCAAGGACCGATCCTCGGGGAAAAACTGTTTTTT. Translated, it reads CASSQGPILGEKLFF.